This T cell receptor beta chain was sequenced during a study of a mutant IDH1 vaccine in newly diagnosed glioma. Across the whole study: Vaccination began 4-6 weeks post radiotherapy alone, or with temozolomide cycles.

The time point: week 5, during vaccination. Each vaccine dose was 300 ug of mutant IDH1 20-mer peptide, with topical imiquimod. A note on this clone: Its target is not known.

Germline V lookup: CDR1 SGHVS, CDR2 FQNEAQ. The CDR3 is 16 residues long. V shed 1 base and J shed 3 bases, with 14 bases lying between them. TCRdb's copy holds only in-frame clones and misses some; the assay was immunoSEQ multiplex PCR. Among 56,000 or so clones listed, over 75% were seen once. The TCR originated in a woman between 40 and 50 years old with glioma. Sequencing was performed on PBMCs, taken from a glioma patient whose treatment included an IDH1 peptide vaccine. The chain is built from TRBV7-8 and TRBJ2-3; TRBD1 is a possible D gene (5 bases). In nucleotides, the CDR3 is TGTGCCAGCAGCTTAGGGGGCAACTCTTGGACAGATACGCAGTATTTT. As protein: CASSLGGNSWTDTQYF.